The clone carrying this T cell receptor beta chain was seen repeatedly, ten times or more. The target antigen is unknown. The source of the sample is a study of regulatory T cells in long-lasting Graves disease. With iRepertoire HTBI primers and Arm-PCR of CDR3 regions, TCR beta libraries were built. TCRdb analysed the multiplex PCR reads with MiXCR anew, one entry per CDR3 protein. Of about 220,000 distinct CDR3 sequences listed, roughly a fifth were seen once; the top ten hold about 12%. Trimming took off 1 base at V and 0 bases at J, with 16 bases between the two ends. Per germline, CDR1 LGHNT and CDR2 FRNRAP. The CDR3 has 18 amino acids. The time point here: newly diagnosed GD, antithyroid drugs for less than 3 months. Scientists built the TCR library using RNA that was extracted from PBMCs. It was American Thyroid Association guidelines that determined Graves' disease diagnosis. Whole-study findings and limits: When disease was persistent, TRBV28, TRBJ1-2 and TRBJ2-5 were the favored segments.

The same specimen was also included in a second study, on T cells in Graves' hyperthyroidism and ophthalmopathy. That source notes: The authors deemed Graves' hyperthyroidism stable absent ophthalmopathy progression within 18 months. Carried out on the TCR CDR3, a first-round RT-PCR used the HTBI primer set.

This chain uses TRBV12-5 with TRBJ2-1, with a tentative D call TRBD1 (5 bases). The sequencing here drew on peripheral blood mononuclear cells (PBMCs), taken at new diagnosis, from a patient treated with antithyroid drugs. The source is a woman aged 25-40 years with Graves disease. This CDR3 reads CASGLAPRQLLSYNEQFF. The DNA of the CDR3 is TGTGCTAGTGGTTTGGCTCCCAGACAGTTACTCTCCTACAATGAGCAGTTCTTC.